These 23 T cell receptor beta chains were all obtained from the same sample, sequenced in a study of identical twins. TCRdb recomputed calls from the 5' RACE reads with MiXCR, one row per CDR3 protein. Counted here are approximately 240,000 distinct CDR3 sequences, 11% to 15% occurring once; the ten biggest clones make up approximately 10%. Sequencing was carried out using memory (CD45RO+) T cells sorted from blood. These receptors were collected from a woman in her late teens or twenties in good health.

This rearrangement joins TRBV12-3 or TRBV12-4 to TRBJ2-5; 10 nucleotides match TRBD2. The ends lost 3 bases at V and 3 bases at J; junction bases unmatched: 4. The CDR3 consists of 15 residues. CDR3 DNA sequence: TGTGCCAGCAGTTTTCTGCTAGCGGGAGAAGAGACCCAGTACTTC. Its protein product is CASSFLLAGEETQYF.

This clonotype was observed many times. V is TRBV20-1 and J is TRBJ1-5; D call uncertain. The CDR3 is 15 amino acids. Germline CDR1 DFQATT, CDR2 SNEGSKA (reference sequence). V was shortened by 4 bases and J by 3 bases, with 16 bases between the two germline ends. The CDR3 nucleotides read TGCAGTGCTAAAACGACCGCCGCTCCCAATCAGCCCCAGCATTTT. This encodes CSAKTTAAPNQPQHF.

The rearrangement uses TRBV27 and TRBJ2-5, with 10 positions matching TRBD2. The germline V gene has CDR1 MNHEY and CDR2 SMNVEV (reference sequence). V lost 6 bases and J lost 5; bases outside the gene matches: 12. This CDR3 is 16 amino acids long. The CDR3 sequence is CASRNGLAESWETQYF. For the CDR3, the DNA is TGTGCCAGCAGAAACGGACTAGCGGAGTCCTGGGAGACCCAGTACTTC.

This clonotype has just a few counts. The chain has TRBV6-2 or TRBV6-3 and TRBJ2-7; no firm D call. The germline V gene has CDR1 MNHEY and CDR2 SVGEGT. V lost 2 bases and J 7 bases, leaving 12 bases between the germline ends. The CDR3 is made up of 13 amino acids. The DNA for the CDR3 is TGTGCCAGCAGTTACAGCCGGGTAGGGGAGCAGTACTTC. It specifies CASSYSRVGEQYF.

A few counts support this clonotype. The rearrangement links TRBV9 to TRBJ1-6; TRBD1 matches 7 bases. The trim removed 4 bases at V and 7 bases at J, leaving 11 bases unmatched. CDR3 length equals 16 residues. CDR1 is SGDLS, CDR2 YYNGEE, per germline. CDR3 sequence reads: CASSLFSGTANSPLHF. The CDR3 DNA is TGTGCCAGCAGCCTATTTTCGGGGACAGCAAATTCACCCCTCCACTTT.

In this sample, this clonotype turned up many times. The chain employs TRBV3-1 and TRBJ1-6, with no clear D. The V gene lost 0 bases and the J gene lost 11 bases, with 11 bases spanning the gap. Germline V gene data show CDR1 as LGHDT and CDR2 as YNNKEL (reference sequence). The CDR3 has 14 residues. The CDR3 sequence is CASSQDSRLTPLHF. The CDR3 DNA reads as TGTGCCAGCAGCCAAGATAGCCGGTTGACACCCCTCCACTTT. The variable domain in full, with the rest retrieved from reference TRBV3-1 and TRBJ1-6, is DTAVSQTPKYLVTQMGNDKSIKCEQNLGHDTMYWYKQDSKKFLKIMFSYNNKELIINETVPNRFSPKSPDKAHLNLHINSLELGDSAVYFCASSQDSRLTPLHFGNGTRLTVT.

The rearrangement joins TRBV14 to TRBJ1-1; D uncertain. This CDR3 contains 13 residues. Between the trimmed V and J ends, which lost 6 bases and 10 bases, there was a span of 18 bases. Germline CDR1 SGHDN, CDR2 FVKESK. CDR3 bases: TGTGCCAGCAGTCTCGACATCCCCCGGGCAGCTTTCTTT. It translates to CASSLDIPRAAFF.

This rearrangement joins TRBV9 to TRBJ2-1, with 9 bases lining up with TRBD2. Germline V gene lookup returns CDR1 SGDLS and CDR2 YYNGEE. Trimming removed 4 bases from V and 9 bases from J; junction bases left unmatched: 11. This CDR3 comprises 15 residues. In nucleotides, the CDR3 is TGTGCCAGCAGCCTCGTGATAGCGGGAGACGGTGAGCAGTTCTTC. It translates to CASSLVIAGDGEQFF.

This clonotype has more than one count but fewer than ten. The chain joins TRBV3-1 to TRBJ2-5; 14 bases are a match to TRBD2. Trimming removed 4 bases from V and 1 base from J; junction bases left unmatched: 2. Germline CDR1 is LGHDT and CDR2 is YNNKEL (reference sequence). The CDR3 is 16 residues long. The CDR3 bases are TGTGCCAGCAGCCGACTAGCGGGAGGGCGCCAAGAGACCCAGTACTTC. This gives the protein CASSRLAGGRQETQYF.

The chain employs TRBV6-1 and TRBJ1-2; TRBD1 matches 8 bases. The germline V gene has CDR1 MNHNS and CDR2 SASEGT. J was trimmed by 2 bases and V by 6 bases; bases with no gene match: 11. The CDR3 is made up of 16 amino acids. The CDR3 loop is CASSRQGNPFNYGYTF. DNA for the CDR3: TGTGCCAGCAGCAGACAGGGGAACCCCTTCAACTATGGCTACACCTTC.

In its sample, this clonotype was seen a few times. The chain couples TRBV3-1 to TRBJ2-5; unclear D gene. CDR3 length: 15 residues. V lost 4 bases and J lost 1, with 13 bases in between. Germline CDR1 is LGHDT and CDR2 is YNNKEL (reference sequence). The CDR3, as DNA: TGTGCCAGCAGCCCCCCCCGGCTAGTCCAAGAGACCCAGTACTTC. Protein product: CASSPPRLVQETQYF.

The chain couples TRBV2 to TRBJ2-7; a weak D match, TRBD2 (5 bases). Germline loops: CDR1 SNHLY, CDR2 FYNNEI. The CDR3 is 13 residues long. V gave up 6 bases and J gave up 7 bases, with 16 bases separating them. The CDR3 loop is CASRQPGNGEQYF. Here the CDR3 DNA reads TGTGCCAGCAGACAGCCCGGGAACGGTGAGCAGTACTTC.

V is TRBV5-1 and J is TRBJ1-2; D not resolved. The CDR3 has 14 amino acids. CDR1 is SGHRS, CDR2 YFSETQ, per germline. With 4 bases removed from V and 0 bases from J, the gap between germline ends came to 10 bases. CDR3 nucleotide sequence: TGCGCCAGCAGCCTCATCGACACTAACTATGGCTACACCTTC. Translated, it gives CASSLIDTNYGYTF.

The chain employs TRBV20-1 and TRBJ2-5; weak D call: TRBD1 (6 bases). Trimming stripped 4 bases from V and 3 bases from J, with 9 bases between. The CDR3 has 12 amino acids. The germline V gene encodes CDR1 DFQATT and CDR2 SNEGSKA (reference sequence). CDR3 in amino acids: CSATGQKETQYF. The CDR3 DNA follows: TGCAGTGCTACCGGACAGAAAGAGACCCAGTACTTC.

The gene calls are TRBV4-2 and TRBJ2-7; tentative D call: TRBD2 (6 bases). The V gene lost 3 bases and the J gene lost 6 bases, with 12 bases spanning the gap. Germline V gives CDR1 LGHNA, CDR2 YNFKEQ. This CDR3 has 13 residues. The chain's CDR3 is CASSHPGGGEQYF. In DNA form, the CDR3 reads TGTGCCAGCAGCCACCCCGGGGGTGGCGAGCAGTACTTC.

This CDR3 reads CASSRRGDRGYEQYF. CDR3 nucleotides: TGTGCCAGCAGCCGGAGAGGGGACAGGGGATACGAGCAGTACTTC. The rearrangement links TRBV3-1 to TRBJ2-7; 10 nucleotides line up with TRBD1. V was clipped by 4 bases and J by 4 bases; unmatched bases: 7. The CDR3 covers 15 residues. Germline assignment: CDR1 LGHDT and CDR2 YNNKEL (reference sequence).

In this sample, this clonotype turned up many times. The chain combines TRBV6-1 with TRBJ2-1, with D perhaps being TRBD1 or TRBD2 (5 bases each). Per the germline V gene, CDR1 is MNHNS and CDR2 is SASEGT. This CDR3 comprises 17 residues. V was cut by 5 bases and J by 5 bases, with 22 bases left in between. CDR3 DNA: TGTGCCAGCAGTCGTGCGAGGGGCCGCCTCGACCACAATGAGCAGTTCTTC. Protein sequence: CASSRARGRLDHNEQFF.

The chain has TRBV11-3 and TRBJ1-1; TRBD1 matches at 7 bases. Per the germline V gene, CDR1 is SGHNT and CDR2 is YENEEA. The CDR3 has 14 residues. The V gene end was trimmed by 4 bases and the J gene end by 5 bases; junction bases not matched to a gene: 7. Here the CDR3 reads CASSSRQTGTEAFF. The CDR3 DNA reads as TGTGCCAGCAGCTCCCGACAGACAGGGACTGAAGCTTTCTTT.

The chain carries TRBV7-9 and TRBJ2-1; TRBD2 matches at 10 bases. Germline loops: CDR1 SEHNR, CDR2 FQNEAQ (reference sequence). The CDR3 length is 16 residues. The J segment lost 5 bases and the V segment lost 8 bases, leaving 12 bases of the junction unmatched. CDR3 in DNA: TGTGCCAGCGTTCCCGCCGGGACTAGCGTCGACAATGAGCAGTTCTTC. Encoded protein: CASVPAGTSVDNEQFF.

The chain joins TRBV6-2 or TRBV6-3 to TRBJ1-5; a weak D match, TRBD1 (5 bases). Looked up from germline, CDR1 is MNHEY and CDR2 is SVGEGT. V was shortened by 6 bases and J by 5 bases, with 11 bases between the two germline ends. This CDR3 region has 13 residues. The CDR3 nucleotides read TGTGCCAGCAGAGAGCGGGGGTATCAGCCCCAGCATTTT. It yields the protein CASRERGYQPQHF.

This clonotype was seen ten or more times. CDR3 DNA sequence: TGTGCCAGCAGTTTAGGCCCGCAGGGGGCCAAAAACATTCAGTACTTC. Translation gives CASSLGPQGAKNIQYF. The rearrangement uses TRBV12-3 or TRBV12-4 and TRBJ2-4, with D perhaps matching TRBD1 (6 bases). The CDR3 runs to 16 residues. The V end was cut by 1 base, the J end by 1 base, with 11 bases between.

This clonotype was seen a few times. CDR3 nucleotides: TGTGCCAGCAGCTGGGGGGCCCTGAACACTGAAGCTTTCTTT. Encoded protein: CASSWGALNTEAFF. The chain employs TRBV5-6 and TRBJ1-1; a possible D gene is TRBD1 (6 bases). The length of the CDR3 is 14 residues. The V end was cut by 3 bases, the J end by 0 bases, with 9 bases between. The V gene's germline CDR1 is SGHDT and CDR2 YYEEEE. The full variable domain, its missing parts supplied by reference TRBV5-6 and TRBJ1-1, is DAGVTQSPTHLIKTRGQQVTLRCSPKSGHDTVSWYQQALGQGPQFIFQYYEEEERQRGNFPDRFSGHQFPNYSSELNVNALLLGDSALYLCASSWGALNTEAFFGQGTRLTVV.

This clonotype was seen repeatedly, ten times or more. This sequence joins TRBV20-1 and TRBJ2-1; the D gene is possibly TRBD2 (6 bases). Germline V gene data show CDR1 as DFQATT and CDR2 as SNEGSKA (reference sequence). Trimming cost V 1 base and J 6 bases, with 13 bases left between them. There are 14 residues in the CDR3. The CDR3 here is CSARAPGVVNEQFF. The DNA for the CDR3 is TGCAGTGCTAGAGCCCCGGGAGTAGTCAATGAGCAGTTCTTC.